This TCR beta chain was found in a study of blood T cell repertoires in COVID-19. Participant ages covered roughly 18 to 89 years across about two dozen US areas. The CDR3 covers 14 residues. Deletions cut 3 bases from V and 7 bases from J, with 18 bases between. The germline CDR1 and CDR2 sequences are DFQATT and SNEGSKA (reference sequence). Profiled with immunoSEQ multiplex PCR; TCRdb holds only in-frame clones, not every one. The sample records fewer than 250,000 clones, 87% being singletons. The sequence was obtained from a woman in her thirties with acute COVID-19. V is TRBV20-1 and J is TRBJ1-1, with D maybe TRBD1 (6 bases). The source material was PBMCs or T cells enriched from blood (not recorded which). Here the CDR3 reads CSASVGATESEAFF. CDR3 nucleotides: TGCAGTGCTAGTGTGGGGGCAACCGAAAGTGAAGCTTTCTTT.